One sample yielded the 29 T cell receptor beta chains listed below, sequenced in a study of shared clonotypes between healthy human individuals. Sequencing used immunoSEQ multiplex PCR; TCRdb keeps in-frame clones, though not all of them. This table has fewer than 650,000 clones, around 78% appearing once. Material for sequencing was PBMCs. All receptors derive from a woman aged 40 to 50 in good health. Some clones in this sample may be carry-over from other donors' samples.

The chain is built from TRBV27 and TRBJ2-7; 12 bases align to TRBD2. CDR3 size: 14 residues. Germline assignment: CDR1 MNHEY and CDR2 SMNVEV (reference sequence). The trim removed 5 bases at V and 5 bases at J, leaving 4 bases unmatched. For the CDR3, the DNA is TGTGCCAGCAGTCTTAGACTAGCGGGAGACGAGCAGTACTTC. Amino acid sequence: CASSLRLAGDEQYF.

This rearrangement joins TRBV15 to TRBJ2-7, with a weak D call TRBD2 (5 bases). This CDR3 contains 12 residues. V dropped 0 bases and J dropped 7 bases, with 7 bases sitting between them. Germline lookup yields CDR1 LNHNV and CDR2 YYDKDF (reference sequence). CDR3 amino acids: CATSRDSGEQYF. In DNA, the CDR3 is TGTGCCACCAGCAGAGATTCGGGAGAGCAGTACTTC.

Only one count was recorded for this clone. The CDR3 coding sequence is TGTGCCAGCAGCAAATCGAGGGCCCTATATCAGGGACAGCGTCCTTTTAGCACAGATACGCAGTATTTT. Protein: CASSKSRALYQGQRPFSTDTQYF. The genes are TRBV21-1 and TRBJ2-3; the table's D call, TRBD1, has no DNA check behind it. TRBV21-1 is designated a pseudogene. CDR3 length: 23 amino acids.

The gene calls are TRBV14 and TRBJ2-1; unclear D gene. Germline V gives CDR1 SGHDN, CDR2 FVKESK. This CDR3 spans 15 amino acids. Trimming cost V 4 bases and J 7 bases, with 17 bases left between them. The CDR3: CASSLTTGFKNEQFF. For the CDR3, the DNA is TGTGCCAGCAGCCTCACGACTGGTTTTAAAAATGAGCAGTTCTTC. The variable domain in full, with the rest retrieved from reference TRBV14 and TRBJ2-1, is EAGVTQFPSHSVIEKGQTVTLRCDPISGHDNLYWYRRVMGKEIKFLLHFVKESKQDESGMPNNRFLAERTGGTYSTLKVQPAELEDSGVYFCASSLTTGFKNEQFFGPGTRLTVL.

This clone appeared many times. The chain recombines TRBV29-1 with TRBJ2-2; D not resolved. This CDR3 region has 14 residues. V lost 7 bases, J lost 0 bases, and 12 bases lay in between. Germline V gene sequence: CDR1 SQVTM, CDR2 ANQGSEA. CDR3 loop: CSAGRTSNTGELFF. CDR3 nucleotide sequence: TGCAGCGCCGGACGGACCTCGAACACCGGGGAGCTGTTTTTT.

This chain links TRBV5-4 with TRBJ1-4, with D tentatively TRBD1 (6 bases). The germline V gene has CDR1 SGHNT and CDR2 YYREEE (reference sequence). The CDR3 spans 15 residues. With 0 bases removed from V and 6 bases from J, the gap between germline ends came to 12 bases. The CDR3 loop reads CASSLGAGDHEKLFF. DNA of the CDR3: TGTGCCAGCAGCTTGGGGGCAGGGGATCATGAAAAACTGTTTTTT.

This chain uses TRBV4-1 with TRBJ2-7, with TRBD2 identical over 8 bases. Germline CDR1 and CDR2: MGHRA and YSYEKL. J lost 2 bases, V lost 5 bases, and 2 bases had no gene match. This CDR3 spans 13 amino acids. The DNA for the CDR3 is TGCGCCAGCAGCTTGGGACTAGCCTACGAGCAGTACTTC. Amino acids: CASSLGLAYEQYF.

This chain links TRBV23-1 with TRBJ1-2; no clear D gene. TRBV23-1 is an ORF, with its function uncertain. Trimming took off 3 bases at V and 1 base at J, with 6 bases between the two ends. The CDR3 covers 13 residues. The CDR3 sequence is CASSQSGNYGYTF. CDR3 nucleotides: TGCGCCAGCAGTCAGTCGGGTAACTATGGCTACACCTTC.

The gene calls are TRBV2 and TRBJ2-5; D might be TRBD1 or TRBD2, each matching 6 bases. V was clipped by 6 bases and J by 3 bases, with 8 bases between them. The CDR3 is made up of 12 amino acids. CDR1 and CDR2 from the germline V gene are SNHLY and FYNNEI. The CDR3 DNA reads TGTGCCAGCAGGAGGGGGGAAGAGACCCAGTACTTC. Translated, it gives CASRRGEETQYF.

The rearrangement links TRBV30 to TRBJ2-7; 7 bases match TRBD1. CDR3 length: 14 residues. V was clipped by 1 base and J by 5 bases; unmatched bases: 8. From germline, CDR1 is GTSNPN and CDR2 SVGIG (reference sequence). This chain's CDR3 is CAWSGKQGFDEQYF. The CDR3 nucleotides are TGTGCCTGGAGTGGCAAACAGGGGTTCGACGAGCAGTACTTC.

In DNA, the CDR3 is TGTGCCAGCAGCTTAGTGATAGCCAAAAACATTCAGTACTTC. This gives the protein CASSLVIAKNIQYF. The J gene is TRBJ2-4, the V gene TRBV7-2, with D hard to call. This CDR3 is built from 14 residues. The V end was cut by 1 base, the J end by 0 bases, with 4 bases between. Per the germline V gene, CDR1 is SGHTA and CDR2 is FQGNSA.

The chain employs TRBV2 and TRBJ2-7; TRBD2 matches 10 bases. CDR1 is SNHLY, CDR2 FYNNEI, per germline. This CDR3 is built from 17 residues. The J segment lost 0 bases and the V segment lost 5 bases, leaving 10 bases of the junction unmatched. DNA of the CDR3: TGTGCCAGCAGTCCCGCCTTTACTAGCGGGAACTCCTACGAGCAGTACTTC. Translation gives CASSPAFTSGNSYEQYF.

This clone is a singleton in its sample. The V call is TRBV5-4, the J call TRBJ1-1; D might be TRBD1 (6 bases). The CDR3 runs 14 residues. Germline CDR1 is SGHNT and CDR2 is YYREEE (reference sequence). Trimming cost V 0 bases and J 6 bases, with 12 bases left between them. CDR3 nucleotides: TGTGCCAGCAGCTTGGTCGGGGGCGCGTCTGAAGCTTTCTTT. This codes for CASSLVGGASEAFF.

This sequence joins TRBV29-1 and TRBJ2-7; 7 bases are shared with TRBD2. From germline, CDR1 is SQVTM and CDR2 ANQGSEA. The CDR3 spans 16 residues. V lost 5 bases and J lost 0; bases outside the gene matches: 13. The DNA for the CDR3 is TGCAGCGTTATATCATCGGGACTAACTGGCTCCTACGAGCAGTACTTC. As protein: CSVISSGLTGSYEQYF.

The CDR3 spells CASSLPGNTIYF. CDR3 nucleotide sequence: TGCGCCAGCAGCTTACCAGGAAACACCATATATTTT. V gene TRBV5-1 combines with J gene TRBJ1-3; no reliable D call. The CDR3 has 12 amino acids. The germline V gene has CDR1 SGHRS and CDR2 YFSETQ. V shed 2 bases and J shed 4 bases, with 4 bases lying between them.

CDR3 loop: CASSELAGDTDTQYF. The CDR3 nucleotides are TGTGCCAGCAGTGAGTTAGCGGGGGACACAGATACGCAGTATTTT. The chain links TRBV6-1 to TRBJ2-3, with 9 bases aligning to TRBD2. The length of the CDR3 is 15 residues. With 3 bases clipped from V and 2 bases from J, the junction kept 3 bases outside the gene matches. Per germline, CDR1 MNHNS and CDR2 SASEGT.

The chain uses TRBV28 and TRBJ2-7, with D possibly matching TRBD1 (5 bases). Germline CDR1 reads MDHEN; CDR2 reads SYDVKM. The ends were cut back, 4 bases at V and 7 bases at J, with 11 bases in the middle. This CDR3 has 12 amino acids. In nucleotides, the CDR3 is TGTGCCAGCAGTTCCCCAGGGTTGGAGCAGTACTTC. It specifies CASSSPGLEQYF.

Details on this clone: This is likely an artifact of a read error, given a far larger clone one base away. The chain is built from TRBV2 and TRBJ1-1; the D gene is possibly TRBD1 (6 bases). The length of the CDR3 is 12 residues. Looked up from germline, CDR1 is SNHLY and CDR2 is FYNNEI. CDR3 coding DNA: TGTGCCAGCAGGGAAGGGGGCACTGAAGCTTTCTTT. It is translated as CASREGGTEAFF.

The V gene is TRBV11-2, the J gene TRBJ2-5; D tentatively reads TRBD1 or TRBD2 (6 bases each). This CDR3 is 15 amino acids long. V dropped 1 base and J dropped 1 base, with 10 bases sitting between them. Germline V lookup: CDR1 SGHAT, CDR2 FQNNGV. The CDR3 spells CASSLGPGAQETQYF. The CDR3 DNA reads TGTGCCAGCAGCTTAGGCCCGGGGGCCCAAGAGACCCAGTACTTC.

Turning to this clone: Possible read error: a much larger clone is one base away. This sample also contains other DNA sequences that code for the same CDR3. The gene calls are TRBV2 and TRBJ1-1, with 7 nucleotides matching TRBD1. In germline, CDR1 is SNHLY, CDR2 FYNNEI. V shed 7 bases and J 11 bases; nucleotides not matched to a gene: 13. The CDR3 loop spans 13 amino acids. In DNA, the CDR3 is TGTGCCAGCACCTCGAGCAGGGGGACCGAGGCTTTCTTT. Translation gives CASTSSRGTEAFF.

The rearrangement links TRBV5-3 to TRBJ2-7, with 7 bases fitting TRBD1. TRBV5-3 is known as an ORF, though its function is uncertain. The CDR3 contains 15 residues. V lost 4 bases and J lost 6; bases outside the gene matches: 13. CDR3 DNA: TGTGCCAGAAGCAGATCGACAGGGCGGCAGGGCGAGCAGTACTTC. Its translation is CARSRSTGRQGEQYF.

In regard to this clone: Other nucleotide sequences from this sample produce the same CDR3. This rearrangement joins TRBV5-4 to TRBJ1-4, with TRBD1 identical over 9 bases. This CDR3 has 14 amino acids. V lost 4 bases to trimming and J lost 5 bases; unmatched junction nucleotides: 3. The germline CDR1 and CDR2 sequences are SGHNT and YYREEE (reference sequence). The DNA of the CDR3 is TGTGCCAGCAGCCTGGACAGGGGCAATGAAAAACTGTTTTTT. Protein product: CASSLDRGNEKLFF.

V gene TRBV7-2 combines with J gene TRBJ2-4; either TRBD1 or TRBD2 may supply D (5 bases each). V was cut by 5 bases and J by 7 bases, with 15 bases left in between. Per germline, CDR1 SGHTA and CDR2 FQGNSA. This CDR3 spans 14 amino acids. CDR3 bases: TGTGCCAGCAGCCGGGCGGGCAGGGTCAACATTCAGTACTTC. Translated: CASSRAGRVNIQYF.

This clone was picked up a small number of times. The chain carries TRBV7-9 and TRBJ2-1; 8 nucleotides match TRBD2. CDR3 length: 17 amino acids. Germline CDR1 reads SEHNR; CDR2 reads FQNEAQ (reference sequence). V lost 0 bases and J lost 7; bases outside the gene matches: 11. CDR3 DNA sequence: TGTGCCAGCAGCTTAGCGCAGAGCGGGAGAGTTATGAATGAGCAGTTCTTC. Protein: CASSLAQSGRVMNEQFF.

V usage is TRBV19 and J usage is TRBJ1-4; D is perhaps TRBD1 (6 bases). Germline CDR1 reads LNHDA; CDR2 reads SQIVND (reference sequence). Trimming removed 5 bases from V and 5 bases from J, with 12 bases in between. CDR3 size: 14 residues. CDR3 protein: CASSPRDKNEKLFF. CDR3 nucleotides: TGTGCCAGTAGTCCAAGGGACAAGAATGAAAAACTGTTTTTT.

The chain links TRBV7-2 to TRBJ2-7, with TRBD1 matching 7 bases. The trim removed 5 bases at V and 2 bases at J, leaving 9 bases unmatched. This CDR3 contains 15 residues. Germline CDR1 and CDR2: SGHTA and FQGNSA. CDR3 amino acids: CASSLDREFTYEQYF. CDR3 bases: TGTGCCAGCAGCCTTGACAGGGAGTTCACCTACGAGCAGTACTTC.

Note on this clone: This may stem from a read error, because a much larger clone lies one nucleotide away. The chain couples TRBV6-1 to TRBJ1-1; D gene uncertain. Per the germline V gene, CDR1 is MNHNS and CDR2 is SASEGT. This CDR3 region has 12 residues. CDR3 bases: TGTGCCGGCAGTGAGCGATATCGTGAAGCTTTCTTT. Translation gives CAGSERYREAFF.

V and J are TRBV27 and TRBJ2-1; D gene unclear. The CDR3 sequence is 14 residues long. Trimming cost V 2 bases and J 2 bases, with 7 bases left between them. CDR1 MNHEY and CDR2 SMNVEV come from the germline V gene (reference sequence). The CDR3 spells CASSLQAAYNEQFF. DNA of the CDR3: TGTGCCAGCAGTTTACAAGCTGCCTACAATGAGCAGTTCTTC.

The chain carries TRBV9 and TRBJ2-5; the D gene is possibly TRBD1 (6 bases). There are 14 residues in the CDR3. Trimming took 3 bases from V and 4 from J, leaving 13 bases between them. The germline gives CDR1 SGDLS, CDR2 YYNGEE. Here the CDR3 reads CASSARTGTETQYF. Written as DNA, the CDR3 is TGTGCCAGCAGCGCCCGAACAGGGACAGAGACCCAGTACTTC.